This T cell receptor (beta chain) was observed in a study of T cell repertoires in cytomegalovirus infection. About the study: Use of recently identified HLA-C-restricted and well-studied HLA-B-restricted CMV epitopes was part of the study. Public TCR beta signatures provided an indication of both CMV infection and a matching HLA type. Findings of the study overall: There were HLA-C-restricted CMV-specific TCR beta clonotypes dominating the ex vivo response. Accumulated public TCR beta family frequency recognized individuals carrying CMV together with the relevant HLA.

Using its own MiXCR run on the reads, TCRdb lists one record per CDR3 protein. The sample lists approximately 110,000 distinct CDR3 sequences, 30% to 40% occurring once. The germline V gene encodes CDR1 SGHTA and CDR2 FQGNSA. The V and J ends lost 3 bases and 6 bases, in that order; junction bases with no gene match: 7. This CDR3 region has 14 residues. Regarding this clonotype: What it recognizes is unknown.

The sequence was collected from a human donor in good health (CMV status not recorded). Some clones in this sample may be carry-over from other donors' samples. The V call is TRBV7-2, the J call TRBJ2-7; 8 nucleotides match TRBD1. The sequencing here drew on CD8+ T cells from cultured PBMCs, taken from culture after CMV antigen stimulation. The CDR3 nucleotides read TGTGCCAGCAGCTTCGGGGCAGGGGGCTCCGAGCAGTACTTC. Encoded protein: CASSFGAGGSEQYF.